Below are 9 T cell receptor beta chains sequenced from a single sample in a study of OX40 agonist ivuxolimab in advanced cancers. The assay was immunoSEQ multiplex PCR, and TCRdb's table has in-frame clones only and misses some. The table has about 48,000 clones, roughly 90% seen once. Sequenced material: CD4+ or CD8+ T cells sorted from blood, taken in a trial of the OX40 agonist ivuxolimab. All receptors derive from an adult with an advanced solid tumor such as melanoma, head and neck, liver or kidney cancer.

V is TRBV7-6 and J is TRBJ2-1, with TRBD2 as a possible D gene (5 bases). CDR3 length: 15 residues. In germline, CDR1 is SGHVS, CDR2 FNYEAQ. V shed 4 bases and J shed 8 bases, with 18 bases lying between them. CDR3 residues: CASSSARAGRDEQFF. Here the CDR3 DNA reads TGTGCCAGCAGCTCGGCGAGGGCCGGAAGAGATGAGCAGTTCTTC.

V gene TRBV30 combines with J gene TRBJ2-1; no definite D call. Looked up from germline, CDR1 is GTSNPN and CDR2 is SVGIG (reference sequence). The CDR3 is 14 amino acids. Trimming shortened V by 7 bases and J by 3 bases, and 16 bases separated the two germline ends. Written as DNA, the CDR3 is TGTGCCTACACCGAGGCGGTTTTCTACAATGAGCAGTTCTTC. It specifies CAYTEAVFYNEQFF.

The chain joins TRBV9 to TRBJ2-3, with TRBD2 matching 7 bases. Trimming took 1 base from V and 6 from J; bases not matched to a gene: 11. From germline, CDR1 is SGDLS and CDR2 YYNGEE. The CDR3 runs 16 residues. The DNA of the CDR3 is TGTGCCAGCAGCGTAACGGCGGGGGTAAACGGGGATACGCAGTATTTT. Translation: CASSVTAGVNGDTQYF.

The J gene is TRBJ2-7, the V gene TRBV9; 7 bases match TRBD1. This CDR3 has 14 residues. Germline CDR1 and CDR2: SGDLS and YYNGEE. With 4 bases clipped from V and 4 bases from J, the junction kept 8 bases outside the gene matches. This chain's CDR3 is CASSPRGFEYEQYF. In nucleotides, the CDR3 is TGTGCCAGCAGCCCCAGGGGGTTCGAGTACGAGCAGTACTTC.

The V call is TRBV4-1, the J call TRBJ1-1; D might be TRBD1 (6 bases). Between the trimmed V and J ends, which lost 2 bases and 0 bases, there was a span of 7 bases. The CDR3 sequence is 14 residues long. Germline V CDR1 and CDR2: MGHRA, YSYEKL. This CDR3 reads CASSQQGLNTEAFF. The CDR3 DNA reads as TGCGCCAGCAGCCAACAGGGGTTGAACACTGAAGCTTTCTTT.

V and J are TRBV6-5 and TRBJ1-2; D is unresolved. Germline CDR1 is MNHEY and CDR2 is SVGAGI. V gave up 2 bases and J gave up 8 bases, with 12 bases separating them. The CDR3 length is 13 residues. The CDR3 DNA reads as TGTGCCAGCAGTTACGTTGGTTATGAAGGCTACACCTTC. This gives the protein CASSYVGYEGYTF.

The gene calls are TRBV9 and TRBJ2-2; D remains ambiguous. The length of the CDR3 is 13 residues. CDR1 and CDR2 (germline): SGDLS, YYNGEE. V was shortened by 6 bases and J by 1 base, with 7 bases between the two germline ends. In DNA, the CDR3 is TGTGCCAGCAAGCAAGAGAACACCGGGGAGCTGTTTTTT. Its protein is CASKQENTGELFF. The complete variable domain, with remaining parts taken from reference TRBV9 and TRBJ2-2, reads DSGVTQTPKHLITATGQRVTLRCSPRSGDLSVYWYQQSLDQGLQFLIQYYNGEERAKGNILERFSAQQFPDLHSELNLSSLELGDSALYFCASKQENTGELFFGEGSRLTVL.

This clone has a handful of counts. CDR3 residues: CASTVPGQGYEQYF. The CDR3 bases are TGTGCCAGCACCGTTCCGGGACAGGGCTACGAGCAGTACTTC. The chain couples TRBV2 to TRBJ2-7; 9 positions match TRBD1. The length of the CDR3 is 14 residues. Germline CDR1 and CDR2: SNHLY and FYNNEI. Trimming took 7 bases from V and 3 from J; bases not matched to a gene: 7.

The V gene is TRBV28, the J gene TRBJ2-6, with 7 bases that match TRBD1. Trimming cost V 6 bases and J 2 bases; bases outside gene matches: 4. From germline, CDR1 is MDHEN and CDR2 SYDVKM. This CDR3 region has 15 residues. The CDR3 nucleotides read TGTGCCAGCAGACCCACAGGGGCTGGGGCCAACGTCCTGACTTTC. Residues: CASRPTGAGANVLTF.